These T cell receptor beta chains were read from a single sample in a study of T cell responses to AZD1222 COVID-19 vaccine. Sequencing used immunoSEQ multiplex PCR; TCRdb keeps in-frame clones, though not all of them. The profile shows about 140,000 clones, 80% to 95% of them singletons. Specimen: peripheral blood, collected on day 0 of AZD1222 vaccination. These receptor sequences come from an adult in good health. Both conserved end residues are part of each CDR3. The D gene is left open where the match is weak. Size is stated for part of the rows, as once, few or many counts, or as a class when the clone is expanded.

TRBJ2-5 TRBV7-2 . . TGTGCCAGCAGCTTAGGGGCGAGGGAGACCCAGTACTTC CASSLGARETQYF
TRBJ2-3 TRBV9 . TRBD2 TGTGCCAGCAGCGTAGATAGCGGGAGGAATACGCAGTATTTT CASSVDSGRNTQYF
TRBJ1-2 TRBV5-4 . TRBD1 TGTGCCAGCAGCCGGGACAGAAAATATGGCTACACCTTC CASSRDRKYGYTF
TRBJ1-5 TRBV2 . . TGTGCCAGCGCCCCGGATGGCAATCAGCCCCAGCATTTT CASAPDGNQPQHF
TRBJ1-3 TRBV23-1 once TRBD1 TGCGCCAGCAGTCAAGGGGACAGGGGGCAAGGAAACACCATATATTTT CASSQGDRGQGNTIYF
TRBJ2-2 TRBV3-1/TRBV3-2 . TRBD2 TGTGCCAGCAGCCAAGACTGGGCGGGAGGGCCGGCCGGGGAGCTGTTTTTT CASSQDWAGGPAGELFF
TRBJ2-5 TRBV7-6 . . TGTGCCAGCAGCCCCACAGGGACCCAAGAGACCCAGTACTTC CASSPTGTQETQYF
TRBJ1-6 TRBV18 . . TGTGCCAGCTCACCAAGCGGGGCCTTGAATTCACCCCTCCACTTT CASSPSGALNSPLHF
TRBJ2-3 TRBV11-3 . . TGTGCCAGCAGCTGGAGGGGGGGGACAGATACGCAGTATTTT CASSWRGGTDTQYF
TRBJ1-6 TRBV4-3 . . TGCGCCAGCAGCCAGGCAGGGATTTCACCCCTCCACTTT CASSQAGISPLHF
TRBJ2-2 TRBV28 . . TGTGCCAGCAGGACGGGCGGAGGGGACACCGGGGAGCTGTTTTTT CASRTGGGDTGELFF
TRBJ2-6 TRBV24-1 . . TGTGCCACCAGTGATGGGGCTACTGGGGCCAACGTCCTGACTTTC CATSDGATGANVLTF
TRBJ2-5 TRBV5-5 . TRBD2 TGTGCCAGCAGCTTGTCTGGGGGAGGGCCGGCGGAGACCCAGTACTTC CASSLSGGGPAETQYF
TRBJ2-7 TRBV7-6 . TRBD1 TGTGCCAGCAGCTTGGACAGGACGAGCTCCTACGAGCAGTACTTC CASSLDRTSSYEQYF
TRBJ2-1 TRBV28 . TRBD2 TGTGCCAGCTTCGGGACTAGCGGGAGGCACAATGAGCAGTTCTTC CASFGTSGRHNEQFF
TRBJ1-1 TRBV11-1 . . TGTGCCAGCAGCTTAGCTTCGTATGCCCAGGGGGAAGCTTTCTTT CASSLASYAQGEAFF
TRBJ1-1 TRBV9 . . TGTGCCAGCAGCTCCCAGTCAGGGGCGAACACTGAAGCTTTCTTT CASSSQSGANTEAFF
TRBJ2-7 TRBV9 . TRBD1 TGTGCCAGCAGCGTAGGACAGGGGGCTAATTTCGAGCAGTACTTC CASSVGQGANFEQYF
TRBJ2-2 TRBV11-2 . TRBD2 TGTGCCAGCAGAAAGAGCGGCGGGAGGAACACCGGGGAGCTGTTTTTT CASRKSGGRNTGELFF
TRBJ2-2 TRBV24-1 . TRBD2 TGTGCCACCAGTGAAAGGATTGTGTGGACGCGGGCGATTAGCGGGGTCACCGGGGAGCTGTTTTTT CATSERIVWTRAISGVTGELFF
TRBJ1-5 TRBV18 . . TGTGCCAGCTCACCAGTCAGGGCCAGCAATCAGCCCCAGCATTTT CASSPVRASNQPQHF
TRBJ2-1 TRBV11-3 . . TGTGCCAGCAGCTTATGGAAAGGTATGAATGAGCAGTTCTTC CASSLWKGMNEQFF
TRBJ1-6 TRBV27 . . TGTGCCAGCAGTACAAACGACGCGTCACCCCTCCACTTT CASSTNDASPLHF
TRBJ1-3 TRBV11-3 once TRBD1 TGTGCCAGCAGCCCTCGGACAGGGCGGGAAAGCACCATATATTTT CASSPRTGRESTIYF
TRBJ2-5 TRBV14 . TRBD2 TGTGCCAGCAGCCGGACTAGCTGGTACCAAGAGACCCAGTACTTC CASSRTSWYQETQYF
TRBJ1-1 TRBV11-2 . . TGTGCCAGCAGCGTCCCGGGACTGTTCACTGAAGCTTTCTTT CASSVPGLFTEAFF
TRBJ2-1 TRBV11-2 . . TGTGCCAGCAGCTATGGGGCTAGCGATGAGCAGTTCTTC CASSYGASDEQFF
TRBJ2-5 TRBV7-3 . . TGTGCCAGCAGCTCCGGGGTCGGTGAGACCCAGTACTTC CASSSGVGETQYF